A selection of T cell receptor beta chains follows, all from one sample in a study of regulatory T cells in long-lasting Graves disease. Via MiXCR, TCRdb re-called the multiplex PCR reads, giving one row per CDR3 protein. The data contain 400,000 to 500,000 distinct CDR3 sequences, 16% of them singletons. The data were also submitted as part of a second study, on T cells in Graves' hyperthyroidism and ophthalmopathy.

The sample here was peripheral blood mononuclear cells (PBMCs), taken at new diagnosis, from a patient treated with antithyroid drugs. These receptors originate from a woman aged 18-35 years with Graves disease. The CDR3 runs from the conserved cysteine through the conserved F or W. D genes are given only for firm matches. Rows may omit the clone size; those that give it use once, few, many or a size class.

clone size	D gene	V gene	J gene	CDR3 protein	CDR3 DNA
few	.	TRBV28	TRBJ2-1	CASTLSRAGDNEQFF	TGTGCCAGCACACTAAGCCGGGCCGGGGACAATGAGCAGTTCTTC
few	TRBD1	TRBV12-5	TRBJ2-3	CASGLVQGRTDTQYF	TGTGCTAGTGGTTTGGTACAGGGGAGAACAGATACGCAGTATTTT
many	TRBD1	TRBV6-2/TRBV6-3	TRBJ2-6	CAIHRDRGLSGANVLTF	TGTGCCATCCACCGGGACAGGGGACTATCTGGGGCCAACGTCCTGACTTTC
.	TRBD2	TRBV9	TRBJ2-2	CASSVGLAGNTGELFF	TGTGCCAGCAGCGTTGGTCTAGCGGGTAACACCGGGGAGCTGTTTTTT
few	TRBD1	TRBV29-1	TRBJ1-5	CSVFTGGGQPQHF	TGCAGCGTTTTCACAGGGGGCGGTCAGCCCCAGCATTTT
.	.	TRBV28	TRBJ2-5	CASTQGGTRETQYF	TGTGCCAGCACCCAGGGGGGGACGAGAGAGACCCAGTACTTC
few	TRBD1	TRBV6-1	TRBJ1-1	CASRPLDRENTEAFF	TGTGCCAGCAGGCCCTTGGACAGGGAGAACACTGAAGCTTTCTTT
.	.	TRBV14	TRBJ1-3	CASSQVRTRTGNTIYF	TGTGCCAGCAGCCAAGTAAGAACTCGGACCGGAAACACCATATATTTT
many	TRBD2	TRBV20-1	TRBJ2-1	CSARDRQWRTSGNNNEQFF	TGCAGTGCTAGAGATAGGCAATGGAGGACTAGCGGCAATAACAATGAGCAGTTCTTC
few	.	TRBV29-1	TRBJ2-3	CSVKQTDTQYF	TGCAGCGTAAAACAGACAGATACGCAGTATTTT
many	.	TRBV7-9	TRBJ2-2	CASSPTGELFF	TGTGCCAGCAGCCCGACCGGGGAGCTATTTTTT
.	.	TRBV5-4	TRBJ2-7	CASSLHGYYEQYF	TGTGCCAGCAGCTTGCACGGGTACTACGAGCAGTACTTC
many	.	TRBV7-2	TRBJ2-3	CASSLRSKLSRGRGSDTQYF	TGTGCCAGCAGCTTGAGGTCCAAGCTTAGCCGGGGGCGCGGCTCAGATACGCAGTATTTT
.	TRBD1	TRBV6-1	TRBJ1-5	CASSIGQGNNQPQHF	TGTGCCAGCAGTATCGGACAGGGTAACAATCAGCCCCAGCATTTT
.	TRBD2	TRBV27	TRBJ2-3	CASSLLAGGHTDTQYF	TGTGCCAGCAGTTTACTTGCGGGAGGGCACACAGATACGCAGTATTTT
few	TRBD2	TRBV4-3	TRBJ2-3	CASSQEGGPEDTQYF	TGCGCCAGCAGCCAAGAGGGAGGGCCCGAAGATACGCAGTATTTT
few	.	TRBV4-1	TRBJ2-5	CASSQDGLGSGETQYF	TGCGCCAGCAGCCAAGACGGGCTGGGAAGTGGGGAGACCCAGTACTTC
many	.	TRBV11-2	TRBJ2-3	CASSLIADTDTQYF	TGTGCCAGCAGCTTAATAGCGGACACAGATACGCAGTATTTT
.	TRBD2	TRBV6-2/TRBV6-3	TRBJ2-1	CASSSPGTSGVEQFF	TGTGCCAGCAGTTCGCCCGGGACTAGCGGGGTAGAGCAGTTCTTC
.	TRBD1	TRBV24-1	TRBJ2-1	CATSDPGQATYNEQFF	TGTGCCACCAGTGATCCGGGACAGGCTACGTACAATGAGCAGTTCTTC
many	TRBD2	TRBV20-1	TRBJ2-1	CSARYLTGTSARFSSYNEQFF	TGCAGTGCTAGATACCTTACCGGGACTAGCGCTCGTTTTAGCTCCTACAATGAGCAGTTCTTC
once	TRBD2	TRBV24-1	TRBJ2-2	CATSESSGRIAGELFF	TGTGCCACCAGTGAGTCAAGCGGGAGGATCGCCGGGGAGCTGTTTTTT
many	TRBD1	TRBV6-1	TRBJ2-1	CASRTDRGQGNEQFF	TGTGCCAGCAGGACCGACAGGGGGCAAGGCAATGAGCAGTTCTTC
.	TRBD2	TRBV7-3	TRBJ2-7	CASSSGLAGEHSEQYF	TGTGCCAGCAGCTCAGGACTAGCGGGAGAGCACTCCGAGCAGTACTTC
.	TRBD1	TRBV5-1	TRBJ2-7	CASSSGQGTFYEQYF	TGCGCCAGCAGCTCCGGACAGGGGACCTTCTACGAGCAGTACTTC
.	.	TRBV15	TRBJ1-1	CATSNDNAEAFF	TGTGCCACCAGCAACGACAATGCTGAAGCTTTCTTT
few	TRBD2	TRBV27	TRBJ2-7	CASSPTSGGPIKQYF	TGTGCCAGCAGTCCCACTAGCGGGGGCCCGATAAAGCAGTACTTC